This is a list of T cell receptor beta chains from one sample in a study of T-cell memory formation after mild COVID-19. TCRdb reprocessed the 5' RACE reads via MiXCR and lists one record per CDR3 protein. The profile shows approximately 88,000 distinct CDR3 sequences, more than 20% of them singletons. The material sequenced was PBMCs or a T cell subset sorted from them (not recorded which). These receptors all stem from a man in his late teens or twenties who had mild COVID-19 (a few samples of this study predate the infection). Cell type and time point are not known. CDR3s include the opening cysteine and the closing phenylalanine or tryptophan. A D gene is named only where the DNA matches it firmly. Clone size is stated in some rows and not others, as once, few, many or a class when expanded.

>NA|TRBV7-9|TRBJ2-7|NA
CASSSIRTEVTYEQYF
TGTGCCAGCAGCTCGATAAGGACAGAAGTAACCTACGAGCAGTACTTC
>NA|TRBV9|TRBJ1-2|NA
CASSVGAEVNYGYTF
TGTGCCAGCAGCGTAGGGGCGGAGGTTAACTATGGCTACACCTTC
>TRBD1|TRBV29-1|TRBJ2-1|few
CSVAGTGFDNEQFF
TGCAGCGTGGCCGGGACAGGGTTTGACAATGAGCAGTTCTTC
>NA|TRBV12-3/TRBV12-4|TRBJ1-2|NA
CASSPSRAYGYTF
TGTGCCAGCAGTCCTTCCCGGGCCTATGGCTACACCTTC
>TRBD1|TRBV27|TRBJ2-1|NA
CASSYRGLGEQFF
TGTGCCAGCAGTTACAGGGGGCTCGGTGAGCAGTTCTTC
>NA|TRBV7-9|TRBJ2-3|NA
CASSGQGTDTQYF
TGTGCCAGCAGCGGGCAGGGGACAGATACGCAGTATTTT
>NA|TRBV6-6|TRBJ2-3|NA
CASSYLAIWDTQYF
TGTGCCAGCAGTTATTTGGCGATCTGGGATACGCAGTATTTT
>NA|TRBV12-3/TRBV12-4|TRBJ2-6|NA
CASSLASGANVLTF
TGTGCCAGCAGTTTAGCATCTGGGGCCAACGTCCTGACTTTC
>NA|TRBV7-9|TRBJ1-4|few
CASSLQGTWEKLFF
TGTGCCAGCAGCTTACAGGGCACTTGGGAAAAACTGTTTTTT
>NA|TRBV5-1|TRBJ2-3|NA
CASSLGGTNTDTQYF
TGCGCCAGCAGCTTGGGAGGGACGAACACAGATACGCAGTATTTT
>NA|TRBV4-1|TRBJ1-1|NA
CASSQTVNTEAFF
TGCGCCAGCAGCCAGACGGTGAACACTGAAGCTTTCTTT
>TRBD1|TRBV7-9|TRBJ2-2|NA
CASSPPDRGGYRELFF
TGTGCCAGCAGCCCACCTGACAGGGGAGGTTACCGGGAGCTGTTTTTT
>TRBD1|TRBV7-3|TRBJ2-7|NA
CASSSNPTGGNEQYF
TGTGCCAGCAGCTCGAATCCGACAGGGGGCAACGAGCAGTACTTC
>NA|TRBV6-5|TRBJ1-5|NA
CASSYTGQQPQHF
TGTGCCAGCAGTTATACGGGACAACAGCCCCAGCATTTT
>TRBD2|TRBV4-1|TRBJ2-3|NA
CASSQEDGAGGTDTQYF
TGCGCCAGCAGCCAAGAGGATGGAGCGGGGGGCACAGATACGCAGTATTTT
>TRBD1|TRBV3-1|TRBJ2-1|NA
CASSRPTGGSYNEQFF
TGTGCCAGCAGCCGCCCGACAGGGGGCTCCTACAATGAGCAGTTCTTC
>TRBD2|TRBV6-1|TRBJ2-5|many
CASSEAIGSGEETQYF
TGTGCCAGCAGTGAAGCGATCGGTAGCGGGGAAGAGACCCAGTACTTC
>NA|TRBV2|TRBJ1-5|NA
CASSGGVNQPQHF
TGTGCCAGCAGTGGGGGGGTTAACCAGCCCCAGCATTTT
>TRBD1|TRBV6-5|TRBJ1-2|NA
CASSPSGTAYGYTF
TGTGCCAGCAGTCCTTCCGGGACAGCCTATGGCTACACCTTC
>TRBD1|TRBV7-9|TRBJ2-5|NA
CASSLPRQGPETQYF
TGTGCCAGCAGCTTACCCAGACAGGGTCCAGAGACCCAGTACTTC
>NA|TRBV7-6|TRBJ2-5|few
CASSLQGGAETQYF
TGTGCCAGCAGCTTGCAGGGTGGGGCAGAGACCCAGTACTTC
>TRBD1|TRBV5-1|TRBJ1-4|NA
CASSLGDTRGEKLFF
TGCGCCAGCAGCTTAGGGGATACCAGGGGGGAAAAACTGTTTTTT
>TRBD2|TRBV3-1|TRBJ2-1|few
CASSQEPPGGASNEQFF
TGTGCCAGCAGCCAAGAACCCCCGGGGGGGGCCTCAAATGAGCAGTTCTTC
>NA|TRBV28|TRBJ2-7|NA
CASSGWDTASYEQYF
TGTGCCAGCAGCGGCTGGGACACTGCGAGCTACGAGCAGTACTTC
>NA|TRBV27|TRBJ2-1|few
CASSLRTGSSYNEQFF
TGTGCCAGCAGTCTACGGACGGGGAGCTCCTACAATGAGCAGTTCTTC
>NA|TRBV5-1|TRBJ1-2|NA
CASSTRGSGYTF
TGCGCCAGCAGCACCAGGGGAAGTGGCTACACCTTC
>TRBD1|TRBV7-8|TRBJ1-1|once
CASSDPSGTGGSIQAFF
TGTGCCAGCAGCGATCCTTCCGGGACAGGCGGTAGTATTCAAGCTTTCTTT
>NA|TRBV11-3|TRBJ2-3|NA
CASSPGPIDTQYF
TGTGCCAGCAGCCCCGGACCCATAGATACGCAGTATTTT
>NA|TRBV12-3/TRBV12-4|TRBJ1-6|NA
CASSGVFRTLHF
TGTGCCAGCAGCGGGGTGTTTAGGACCCTCCACTTT
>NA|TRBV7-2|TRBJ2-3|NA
CASSFGKSDTQYF
TGTGCCAGCAGCTTCGGGAAATCAGATACGCAGTATTTT
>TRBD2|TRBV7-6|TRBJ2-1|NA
CASSLPAGGSYNEQFF
TGTGCCAGCAGCTTACCAGCGGGGGGGTCCTACAATGAGCAGTTCTTC
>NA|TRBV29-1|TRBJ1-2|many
CSVKGGDNYGYTF
TGCAGCGTTAAGGGGGGTGATAACTATGGCTACACCTTC
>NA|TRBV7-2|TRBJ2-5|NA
CASSLGRETQYF
TGTGCCAGCAGCTTAGGACGAGAGACCCAGTACTTC
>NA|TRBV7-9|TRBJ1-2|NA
CASSFPPGVGYGYTF
TGTGCCAGCAGCTTCCCTCCGGGGGTTGGTTATGGCTACACCTTC
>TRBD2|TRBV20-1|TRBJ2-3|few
CSASSSASGVDTQYF
TGCAGTGCCAGCTCGTCGGCTAGCGGGGTCGATACGCAGTATTTT
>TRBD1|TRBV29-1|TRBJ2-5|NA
CSADMGQEDQETQYF
TGCAGCGCTGACATGGGACAGGAGGACCAAGAGACCCAGTACTTC
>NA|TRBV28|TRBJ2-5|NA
CASSLVLIETQYF
TGTGCCAGCAGTTTAGTCCTTATTGAGACCCAGTACTTC
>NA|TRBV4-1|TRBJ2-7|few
CASSQRGTSYEQYF
TGCGCCAGCAGCCAGCGTGGGACCTCCTACGAGCAGTACTTC
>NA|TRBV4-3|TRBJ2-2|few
CASSQDRNTGELFF
TGCGCCAGCAGCCAAGATCGGAACACCGGGGAGCTGTTTTTT
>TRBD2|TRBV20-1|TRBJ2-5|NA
CSAETSGGAETQYF
TGCAGTGCTGAGACTAGCGGGGGGGCGGAGACCCAGTACTTC
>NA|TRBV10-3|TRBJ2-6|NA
CAISGPDSGANVLTF
TGTGCCATCAGTGGCCCAGACTCTGGGGCCAACGTCCTGACTTTC
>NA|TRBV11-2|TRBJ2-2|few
CASSLGTWGTNTGELFF
TGTGCCAGCAGCTTAGGGACGTGGGGGACGAACACCGGGGAGCTGTTTTTT
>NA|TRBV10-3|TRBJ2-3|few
CAISDGLRVTTDTQYF
TGTGCCATCAGTGACGGGTTGCGGGTAACAACAGATACGCAGTATTTT
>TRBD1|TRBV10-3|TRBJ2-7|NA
CAISGGDRGDEQYF
TGTGCCATCAGTGGCGGGGACAGGGGGGACGAGCAGTACTTC
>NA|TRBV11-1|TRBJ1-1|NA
CASSRPRGDMNTEAFF
TGTGCCAGCAGCCGCCCGCGAGGGGATATGAACACTGAAGCTTTCTTT